This T cell receptor (beta chain) was sequenced for a study of shared clonotypes between healthy human individuals. CD45RO-negative, CCR7-positively selected cells formed the naive CD8 fraction, excluding terminally differentiated effector memory CD45RA+ cells. TCRdb keeps only in-frame clones here, not all; method: immunoSEQ multiplex PCR. Among roughly 2,000,000 clones listed, about 93% were seen once. As for this clone: Other nucleotide sequences from this sample produce the same CDR3.

Germline V gene sequence: CDR1 GTSNPN, CDR2 SVGIG (reference sequence). Trimming shortened V by 5 bases and J by 4 bases, and 6 bases separated the two germline ends. This CDR3 spans 11 amino acids. The origin of this receptor is a young man in good health. Some clones in this sample may be carry-over from other donors' samples. This chain uses TRBV30 with TRBJ2-1; D is unresolved. What was sequenced was naive CD8+ T cells from PBMCs. In nucleotides, the CDR3 is TGTGCCTGGGGGTCTTACAATGAGCAGTTCTTC. As protein: CAWGSYNEQFF. Combining the CDR3 with reference TRBV30 and TRBJ2-1 gives the whole variable domain SQTIHQWPATLVQPVGSPLSLECTVEGTSNPNLYWYRQAAGRGLQLLFYSVGIGQISSEVPQNLSASRPQDRQFILSSKKLLLSDSGFYLCAWGSYNEQFFGPGTRLTVL.